This is a list of T cell receptor beta chains from one sample in a study of blood T cell repertoires in COVID-19. Measured with immunoSEQ multiplex PCR; TCRdb has only the in-frame clones, and not every one. The top ten hold 6% to 9% of the sample, which has about 320,000 clones, roughly 85% seen once. The sample taken for sequencing was peripheral blood. The receptors derive from a human donor in a cohort sampled during active COVID-19. Each CDR3 is given with its conserved first and last residue. A D gene is named only where the DNA matches it firmly. The listing skips clone size in some rows; elsewhere it reads once, few, many or a size class.

len: 13
j_gene: TRBJ2-3
v_gene: TRBV6-5
d_gene: -
abundance: few
CDR3aa: CAGGVGATDTQYF
CDR3nt: TGTGCCGGGGGTGTGGGGGCCACAGATACGCAGTATTTT

len: 13
j_gene: TRBJ2-5
v_gene: TRBV5-1
d_gene: -
abundance: -
CDR3aa: CASSFTGLETQYF
CDR3nt: TGCGCCAGCAGCTTTACAGGGTTGGAGACCCAGTACTTC

len: 10
j_gene: TRBJ1-1
v_gene: TRBV29-1
d_gene: -
abundance: -
CDR3aa: CSVDPTGAFF
CDR3nt: TGCAGCGTTGACCCCACTGGAGCTTTCTTT

len: 14
j_gene: TRBJ1-1
v_gene: TRBV10-3
d_gene: -
abundance: -
CDR3aa: CAISQTTPGTEAFF
CDR3nt: TGTGCCATCAGCCAGACGACCCCCGGGACTGAAGCTTTCTTT

len: 14
j_gene: TRBJ2-5
v_gene: TRBV7-2
d_gene: TRBD1
abundance: -
CDR3aa: CASSPGTGVETQYF
CDR3nt: TGTGCCAGCAGCCCAGGGACAGGGGTGGAGACCCAGTACTTC

len: 16
j_gene: TRBJ2-4
v_gene: TRBV30
d_gene: -
abundance: -
CDR3aa: CAWSFGGYFAKNIQYF
CDR3nt: TGTGCCTGGAGTTTTGGGGGCTATTTTGCCAAAAACATTCAGTACTTC

len: 13
j_gene: TRBJ1-5
v_gene: TRBV2
d_gene: -
abundance: few
CDR3aa: CASSSQENQPQHF
CDR3nt: TGTGCCAGCAGCTCACAGGAAAATCAGCCCCAGCATTTT

len: 15
j_gene: TRBJ1-5
v_gene: TRBV3-1/TRBV3-2
d_gene: TRBD1
abundance: -
CDR3aa: CASSQDLDRGEPQHF
CDR3nt: TGTGCCAGCAGCCAAGACCTGGACAGGGGAGAGCCCCAGCATTTT

len: 16
j_gene: TRBJ2-3
v_gene: TRBV9
d_gene: -
abundance: -
CDR3aa: CASSGGWGVSTDTQYF
CDR3nt: TGTGCCAGCAGCGGTGGATGGGGGGTAAGCACAGATACGCAGTATTTT

len: 15
j_gene: TRBJ1-2
v_gene: TRBV14
d_gene: -
abundance: -
CDR3aa: CASSQSQLRVRGYTF
CDR3nt: TGTGCCAGCAGCCAAAGCCAATTACGGGTACGAGGCTACACCTTC

len: 12
j_gene: TRBJ1-2
v_gene: TRBV19
d_gene: TRBD1
abundance: -
CDR3aa: CASAQGVSGYTF
CDR3nt: TGTGCCAGTGCACAGGGGGTATCTGGCTACACCTTC

len: 13
j_gene: TRBJ1-1
v_gene: TRBV28
d_gene: -
abundance: -
CDR3aa: CASSRQVATEAFF
CDR3nt: TGTGCCAGCAGCCGACAGGTTGCGACTGAAGCTTTCTTT

len: 12
j_gene: TRBJ1-5
v_gene: TRBV6-6
d_gene: -
abundance: -
CDR3aa: CASNREGQPQHF
CDR3nt: TGTGCCAGCAACAGAGAGGGTCAGCCCCAGCATTTT

len: 12
j_gene: TRBJ1-2
v_gene: TRBV24-1
d_gene: TRBD1
abundance: -
CDR3aa: CATGTGNYGYTF
CDR3nt: TGTGCCACGGGGACAGGGAACTATGGCTACACCTTC

len: 16
j_gene: TRBJ1-2
v_gene: TRBV2
d_gene: TRBD1
abundance: -
CDR3aa: CASSLTGTGDSTGYTF
CDR3nt: TGTGCCAGCAGCTTGACCGGGACAGGGGATTCGACTGGCTACACCTTC

len: 14
j_gene: TRBJ2-7
v_gene: TRBV30
d_gene: TRBD2
abundance: -
CDR3aa: CAWTYKAGRAQQYF
CDR3nt: TGTGCCTGGACTTATAAAGCGGGGAGGGCTCAGCAGTACTTC

len: 15
j_gene: TRBJ2-7
v_gene: TRBV6-5
d_gene: TRBD1
abundance: -
CDR3aa: CASRPLGQGASEQYF
CDR3nt: TGTGCCAGCAGACCCCTAGGACAGGGGGCCAGCGAGCAGTACTTC